The sequence of this T cell receptor (beta chain) was determined in a study of cytomegalovirus exposure and HLA in healthy donors. The study, taken as a whole, reports: Most sequenced TCRs were rare (though some public TCRs occurred in many donors).

PCR used 60 Vbeta primers and 13 Jbeta primers. Using immunoSEQ multiplex PCR, the repertoire was profiled, and TCRdb retains in-frame clones only, with some absent. The sample has roughly 140,000 clones; about 80% are singletons. Note on this clone: No antigen is known for it.

CDR3 length: 13 amino acids. Trimming left V 4 bases short and J 1 base short, with 9 bases between. The V gene's germline CDR1 is SGHRS and CDR2 YFSETQ. The chain links TRBV5-1 to TRBJ2-7; D perhaps matches TRBD2 (5 bases). The receptor comes from a woman aged 18-29 years in good health and CMV-seropositive. Sequenced sample: PBMCs. The CDR3 DNA is TGCGCCAGCAGCGCCTGGGAGTCCTACGAGCAGTACTTC. This gives the protein CASSAWESYEQYF.